A single sample is the source of the 27 T cell receptor beta chains below, sequenced in a study of cytomegalovirus exposure and HLA in healthy donors. The PCR contained 60 Vbeta and 13 Jbeta primers. The repertoire was sequenced with immunoSEQ multiplex PCR; TCRdb's copy has only in-frame clones and lacks some. The sample has some 200,000 clones; roughly 80% are singletons. Sequencing was performed on PBMCs. All receptors come from a woman aged 18-29 years in good health and CMV-seronegative.

This clone was counted a single time. V is TRBV21-1 and J is TRBJ2-5; TRBD2 is the table's D call and was not checked against the DNA. TRBV21-1 has pseudogene status. This CDR3 is built from 14 residues. CDR3 DNA: TGTGCCAGCAGCAAAGCGCGGAAGGAAGAGACCCAGTACTTC. It codes for CASSKARKEETQYF.

V gene TRBV7-8 combines with J gene TRBJ2-4; D is possibly TRBD2 (6 bases). From germline, CDR1 is SGHVS and CDR2 FQNEAQ. There are 14 residues in the CDR3. The V end was cut by 5 bases, the J end by 3 bases, with 11 bases between. The CDR3 spells CASSPGTVKNIQYF. CDR3 bases: TGTGCCAGCAGCCCTGGGACTGTCAAAAACATTCAGTACTTC. The full variable domain, in which reference TRBV7-8 and TRBJ2-4 provide the parts outside the CDR3, is GAGVSQSPRYKVAKRGQDVALRCDPISGHVSLFWYQQALGQGPEFLTYFQNEAQLDKSGLPSDRFFAERPEGSVSTLKIQRTQQEDSAVYLCASSPGTVKNIQYFGAGTRLSVL.

The V call is TRBV7-9, the J call TRBJ1-1; D remains ambiguous. Trimming cost V 5 bases and J 0 bases, with 16 bases left between them. This CDR3 is 16 amino acids long. The germline CDR1 and CDR2 sequences are SEHNR and FQNEAQ (reference sequence). The CDR3 spells CASSPHPSDMNTEAFF. CDR3 bases: TGTGCCAGCAGCCCGCACCCCAGTGACATGAACACTGAAGCTTTCTTT. The variable domain in full, completed from reference TRBV7-9 and TRBJ1-1, reads DTGVSQNPRHKITKRGQNVTFRCDPISEHNRLYWYRQTLGQGPEFLTYFQNEAQLEKSRLLSDRFSAERPKGSFSTLEIQRTEQGDSAMYLCASSPHPSDMNTEAFFGQGTRLTVV.

This clone was picked up a small number of times. The V and J genes are TRBV6-5 and TRBJ1-1; 11 nucleotides line up with TRBD1. The junction had 5 bases not matched to a gene; V was cut back by 6 bases and J by 5 bases. The CDR3 spans 14 residues. CDR1 and CDR2 (germline): MNHEY, SVGAGI. CDR3 in amino acids: CASRDRGPWTEAFF. CDR3 DNA sequence: TGTGCCAGCAGGGACAGGGGGCCGTGGACTGAAGCTTTCTTT.

This clone was found a few times. The rearrangement links TRBV4-2 to TRBJ2-7; weak D call: TRBD1 (5 bases). Trimming shortened V by 3 bases and J by 3 bases, and 12 bases separated the two germline ends. The CDR3 has 14 amino acids. Germline CDR1 LGHNA, CDR2 YNFKEQ. Written as DNA, the CDR3 is TGTGCCAGCAGCCATTTGGGCAGGGACTACGAGCAGTACTTC. Protein: CASSHLGRDYEQYF.

The J gene is TRBJ2-3, the V gene TRBV11-2; 10 bases align to TRBD1. The germline CDR1 and CDR2 sequences are SGHAT and FQNNGV. With V trimmed by 4 bases and J by 2 bases, 6 bases remained unmatched. CDR3 length: 16 amino acids. CDR3 nucleotides: TGTGCCAGCAGCTCAAGGACAGGGGGTGTCACAGATACGCAGTATTTT. Translation: CASSSRTGGVTDTQYF. The full variable domain, completed using reference TRBV11-2 and TRBJ2-3, is EAGVAQSPRYKIIEKRQSVAFWCNPISGHATLYWYQQILGQGPKLLIQFQNNGVVDDSQLPKDRFSAERLKGVDSTLKIQPAKLEDSAVYLCASSSRTGGVTDTQYFGPGTRLTVL.

The rearrangement links TRBV9 to TRBJ2-3; 9 bases align to TRBD2. J gave up 2 bases and V 4 bases, and 8 bases lay outside the gene matches. Looked up from germline, CDR1 is SGDLS and CDR2 is YYNGEE. The CDR3 consists of 16 residues. CDR3 sequence (DNA): TGTGCCAGCAGCCACGTTAGCGGGAGTTACACAGATACGCAGTATTTT. The encoded protein is CASSHVSGSYTDTQYF. Full variable domain (missing parts from reference TRBV9 and TRBJ2-3): DSGVTQTPKHLITATGQRVTLRCSPRSGDLSVYWYQQSLDQGLQFLIQYYNGEERAKGNILERFSAQQFPDLHSELNLSSLELGDSALYFCASSHVSGSYTDTQYFGPGTRLTVL.

The chain combines TRBV27 with TRBJ1-1; unclear D gene. The CDR3 sequence is 12 residues long. Germline CDR1 reads MNHEY; CDR2 reads SMNVEV (reference sequence). V lost 6 bases and J 7 bases, leaving 12 bases between the germline ends. The CDR3 region is CASRTLEGEAFF. Written as DNA, the CDR3 is TGTGCCAGCAGGACTCTAGAGGGTGAAGCTTTCTTT.

This sequence joins TRBV9 and TRBJ1-1, with D hard to call. CDR1 is SGDLS and CDR2 is YYNGEE in the germline V gene. CDR3 length: 14 residues. Trimming removed 6 bases at V and 1 base at J, with 13 bases between. The CDR3: CASTRFTENTEAFF. The CDR3 region has the DNA TGTGCCAGCACCCGTTTCACAGAGAACACTGAAGCTTTCTTT.

The chain carries TRBV7-8 and TRBJ2-5; 8 bases match TRBD1. The CDR3 has 14 amino acids. Looked up from germline, CDR1 is SGHVS and CDR2 is FQNEAQ. Trimming cost V 5 bases and J 7 bases; bases outside gene matches: 9. CDR3 DNA: TGTGCCAGCAGCGACCAGGGGGCCATCGGGACCCAGTACTTC. Amino acid sequence: CASSDQGAIGTQYF.

The chain recombines TRBV11-2 with TRBJ2-1; D might be TRBD2 (6 bases). The CDR3 covers 15 residues. The V end was cut by 5 bases, the J end by 7 bases, with 18 bases between. Per germline, CDR1 SGHAT and CDR2 FQNNGV. The CDR3 DNA reads as TGTGCCAGCAGCCCGACTAGGACCTTTAAGAATGAGCAGTTCTTC. This gives the protein CASSPTRTFKNEQFF.

This rearrangement joins TRBV4-2 to TRBJ2-1; the D gene is possibly TRBD1 (6 bases). There are 15 residues in the CDR3. Germline CDR1 reads LGHNA; CDR2 reads YNFKEQ. The V gene lost 3 bases and the J gene lost 0 bases, with 9 bases spanning the gap. CDR3 amino acids: CASSHQGNSYNEQFF. The CDR3 DNA sequence: TGTGCCAGCAGCCATCAGGGGAACTCCTACAATGAGCAGTTCTTC.

The CDR3, as DNA: TGTGCCAGCGGAAACGACGGACAGGGGGCATACAATGAGCAGTTCTTC. Translated: CASGNDGQGAYNEQFF. V usage is TRBV27 and J usage is TRBJ2-1; 11 bases align to TRBD1. The germline gives CDR1 MNHEY, CDR2 SMNVEV (reference sequence). V lost 8 bases, J lost 4 bases, and 10 bases stayed unmatched. The CDR3 spans 16 residues.

The gene calls are TRBV30 and TRBJ1-3, with D tentatively TRBD1 (5 bases). Trimming removed 1 base from V and 3 bases from J, with 7 bases in between. CDR1 GTSNPN and CDR2 SVGIG come from the germline V gene (reference sequence). The CDR3 has 13 amino acids. CDR3 nucleotides: TGTGCCTGGAGTGAGGGGAATGGAAACACCATATATTTT. Protein sequence: CAWSEGNGNTIYF.

The rearrangement links TRBV27 to TRBJ1-5; D is perhaps TRBD1 (5 bases). Germline V CDR1 and CDR2: MNHEY, SMNVEV (reference sequence). V lost 5 bases and J lost 4, with 15 bases in between. This CDR3 spans 15 amino acids. The chain's CDR3 is CASSLEWGGNQPQHF. As DNA, the CDR3 is TGTGCCAGCAGTCTCGAATGGGGGGGAAATCAGCCCCAGCATTTT.

This rearrangement joins TRBV19 to TRBJ1-1, with 9 bases matching TRBD1. Trimming at V came to 6 bases and at J to 0 bases, leaving 8 bases not matched to a gene. The CDR3 has 16 amino acids. CDR1 is LNHDA, CDR2 SQIVND, per germline (reference sequence). The CDR3 DNA follows: TGTGCCAGTAGGCAGTCCGGGACAGGGTTGAACACTGAAGCTTTCTTT. Amino acids: CASRQSGTGLNTEAFF. Variable domain in full (rest from reference TRBV19 and TRBJ1-1): DGGITQSPKYLFRKEGQNVTLSCEQNLNHDAMYWYRQDPGQGLRLIYYSQIVNDFQKGDIAEGYSVSREKKESFPLTVTSAQKNPTAFYLCASRQSGTGLNTEAFFGQGTRLTVV.

This chain joins TRBV18 and TRBJ1-3; no definite D call. Trimming took 2 bases from V and 0 from J, leaving 14 bases between them. CDR1 is KGHSH and CDR2 is LQKENI in the germline V gene. This CDR3 contains 17 residues. CDR3 protein: CASSPYEYASSGNTIYF. The CDR3 bases are TGTGCCAGCTCACCATACGAGTACGCATCCTCTGGAAACACCATATATTTT. Together with reference TRBV18 and TRBJ1-3, the CDR3 gives the full variable domain: NAGVMQNPRHLVRRRGQEARLRCSPMKGHSHVYWYRQLPEEGLKFMVYLQKENIIDESGMPKERFSAEFPKEGPSILRIQQVVRGDSAAYFCASSPYEYASSGNTIYFGEGSWLTVV.

The chain couples TRBV4-1 to TRBJ2-1; 8 bases align to TRBD1. CDR1 and CDR2 (germline): MGHRA, YSYEKL. V dropped 3 bases and J dropped 4; count of bases not matched to a gene: 5. The CDR3 is made up of 15 amino acids. The DNA of the CDR3 is TGCGCCAGCAGCCACCTACGGACAGGGTACAATGAGCAGTTCTTC. Translation gives CASSHLRTGYNEQFF.

This chain joins TRBV9 and TRBJ1-1; 8 bases match TRBD1. CDR3 length: 17 amino acids. Trimming cost V 4 bases and J 1 base; bases outside gene matches: 12. Germline V gene data show CDR1 as SGDLS and CDR2 as YYNGEE. The CDR3 region has the DNA TGTGCCAGCAGCCCCGGACAGGGTATGATCTCGAACACTGAAGCTTTCTTT. The encoded protein is CASSPGQGMISNTEAFF.

The rearrangement uses TRBV7-2 and TRBJ1-2; 9 bases are shared with TRBD1. The CDR3 consists of 14 residues. Trimming at V came to 6 bases and at J to 4 bases, leaving 6 bases not matched to a gene. Per germline, CDR1 SGHTA and CDR2 FQGNSA. CDR3 bases: TGTGCCAGCAGTTCCGGGACAGGGAGCTATGGCTACACCTTC. It encodes CASSSGTGSYGYTF.

The chain links TRBV18 to TRBJ1-1; the D gene is possibly TRBD1 (5 bases). This CDR3 is 16 amino acids long. Germline V gene data show CDR1 as KGHSH and CDR2 as LQKENI. The V end lost 3 bases, the J end lost 0 bases, and 14 bases lay between the germline ends. The CDR3 region is CASSPSRDAMNTEAFF. The CDR3 bases are TGTGCCAGCTCACCGTCGCGGGACGCCATGAACACTGAAGCTTTCTTT.

The chain has TRBV11-2 and TRBJ2-6; D remains unclear. The CDR3 runs 15 residues. Deletions cut 4 bases from V and 3 bases from J, with 10 bases between. Germline assignment: CDR1 SGHAT and CDR2 FQNNGV. The chain's CDR3 is CASSSRRIGANVLTF. The CDR3 DNA reads as TGTGCCAGCAGCTCTAGGAGAATTGGGGCCAACGTCCTGACTTTC.

The chain uses TRBV7-2 and TRBJ2-3; D is unclear. Germline assignment: CDR1 SGHTA and CDR2 FQGNSA. Trimming removed 0 bases from V and 0 bases from J, with 7 bases in between. The CDR3 totals 15 residues. The CDR3 here is CASSLAYLSTDTQYF. The CDR3 nucleotides are TGTGCCAGCAGCTTAGCTTATTTAAGCACAGATACGCAGTATTTT.

The gene calls are TRBV6-6 and TRBJ2-3, with D maybe TRBD2 (6 bases). This CDR3 has 14 residues. V was trimmed by 2 bases and J by 2 bases, leaving 8 bases between them. CDR1 is MNHNY, CDR2 SVGAGI, per germline (reference sequence). The CDR3 here is CASSYGGTTDTQYF. The CDR3 nucleotides are TGTGCCAGCAGTTACGGCGGGACCACAGATACGCAGTATTTT.

This clone was seen more than once but under ten times. This rearrangement joins TRBV7-8 to TRBJ2-4; 11 bases fit TRBD2. The CDR3 totals 20 residues. J lost 3 bases, V lost 5 bases, and 18 bases had no gene match. Looked up from germline, CDR1 is SGHVS and CDR2 is FQNEAQ. The CDR3, as DNA: TGTGCCAGCAGCCCCAGCGGAGTAGCGGGAGGGAGGGTAGGCAAAAACATTCAGTACTTC. Translation gives CASSPSGVAGGRVGKNIQYF.

V and J are TRBV16 and TRBJ2-7; 10 positions match TRBD2. J lost 6 bases, V lost 0 bases, and 8 bases had no gene match. The CDR3 extends over 16 amino acids. Germline V gene data show CDR1 as KGHSY and CDR2 as FQNENV. This chain's CDR3 is CASSQSPASGRGEQYV. The CDR3 bases are TGTGCCAGCAGCCAATCGCCGGCTAGCGGGAGAGGCGAGCAGTACGTC.

The gene calls are TRBV5-1 and TRBJ2-3, with TRBD1 matching over 7 bases. CDR1 is SGHRS, CDR2 YFSETQ, per germline. V lost 4 bases to trimming and J lost 0 bases; unmatched junction nucleotides: 2. This CDR3 spans 14 amino acids. The CDR3 is CASSGQASTDTQYF. In DNA form, the CDR3 reads TGCGCCAGCAGCGGACAGGCTAGCACAGATACGCAGTATTTT.